This TCR beta chain appears in the sequencing data of a study of T-cell reconstitution after alpha-beta-depleted transplantation in children. Unique molecular identifiers were incorporated into the prepared TCRbeta library. TCRdb processed the PCR reads anew with MiXCR; each CDR3 protein has one entry. The repertoire holds under 100,000 distinct CDR3 sequences, with less than 20% as singletons. Study-level findings and limits: Surviving recipient cells, namely T cells and thymic progenitors, were the source of high day-60 TCRbeta diversity in some patients. Roughly two months post-transplant, alpha-beta T cells reportedly originated from several hundred graft clones that had expanded. Newly produced T cells mostly accounted for T-cell counts and diversity one year post-transplant.

Note on this clonotype: Its antigen is unknown.

CDR1 is SGHRS, CDR2 YFSETQ, per germline. The ends lost 0 bases at V and 0 bases at J; junction bases unmatched: 1. This CDR3 region has 18 residues. This chain connects TRBV5-1 to TRBJ2-2; 14 bases match TRBD2. This TCR came from a male patient aged 2-10 years who had a stem cell transplant for acute lymphoblastic leukemia, so the T cells may come from the graft donor. The material was PBMCs, mostly from graft donor cells, obtained 180 days after TCRalphabeta/CD19-depleted stem cell transplant. CDR3 bases: TGCGCCAGCAGCTTGGCGGGACTAGCGGGGGCGAACACCGGGGAGCTGTTTTTT. It translates to CASSLAGLAGANTGELFF.